This T cell receptor (beta chain) was recovered during a study of cytomegalovirus exposure and HLA in healthy donors. Losses at the gene ends were 3 bases for V and 6 bases for J; bases not matched to a gene: 8. In germline, CDR1 is MGHRA, CDR2 YSYEKL. This CDR3 is 15 amino acids long. The primer mix had 60 Vbeta and 13 Jbeta primers. Assay used: immunoSEQ multiplex PCR; TCRdb lists only in-frame clones, some missing. Here the sample spans 250,000 to 350,000 clones, roughly 80% being singletons. The sample taken for sequencing was PBMCs. The sequence was obtained from a girl aged 2-15 years in good health and CMV-seronegative. The chain recombines TRBV4-1 with TRBJ1-1, with TRBD1 identical over 9 bases. The CDR3 DNA is TGCGCCAGCAGCCACCCCTCGGGGACAGGGTCTGAAGCTTTCTTT. Translating gives CASSHPSGTGSEAFF.